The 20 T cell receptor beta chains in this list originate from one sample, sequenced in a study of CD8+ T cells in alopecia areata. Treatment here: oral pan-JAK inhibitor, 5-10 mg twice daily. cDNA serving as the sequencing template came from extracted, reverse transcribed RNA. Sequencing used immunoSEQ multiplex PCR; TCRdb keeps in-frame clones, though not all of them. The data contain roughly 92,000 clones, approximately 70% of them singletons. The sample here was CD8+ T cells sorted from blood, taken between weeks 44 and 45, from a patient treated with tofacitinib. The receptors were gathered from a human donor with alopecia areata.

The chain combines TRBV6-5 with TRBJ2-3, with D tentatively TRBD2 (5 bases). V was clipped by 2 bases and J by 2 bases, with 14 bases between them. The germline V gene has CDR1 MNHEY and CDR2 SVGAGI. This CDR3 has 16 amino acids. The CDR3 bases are TGTGCCAGCAGTTACGTCTGGGGAGAGAACACAGATACGCAGTATTTT. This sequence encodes CASSYVWGENTDTQYF.

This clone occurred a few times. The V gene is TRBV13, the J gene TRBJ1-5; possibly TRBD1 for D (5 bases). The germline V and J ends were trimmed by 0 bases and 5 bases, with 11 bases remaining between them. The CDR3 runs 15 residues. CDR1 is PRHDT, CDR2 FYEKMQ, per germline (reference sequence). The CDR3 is CASSLGSGLDQPQHF. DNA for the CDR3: TGTGCCAGCAGCTTAGGTTCAGGGTTAGATCAGCCCCAGCATTTT.

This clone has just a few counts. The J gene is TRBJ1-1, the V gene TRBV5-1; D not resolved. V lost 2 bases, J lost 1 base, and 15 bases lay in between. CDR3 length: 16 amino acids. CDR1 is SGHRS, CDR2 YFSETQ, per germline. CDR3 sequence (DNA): TGCGCCAGCAGCTTAGCGGAAGGGAGTTCGAACACTGAAGCTTTCTTT. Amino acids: CASSLAEGSSNTEAFF.

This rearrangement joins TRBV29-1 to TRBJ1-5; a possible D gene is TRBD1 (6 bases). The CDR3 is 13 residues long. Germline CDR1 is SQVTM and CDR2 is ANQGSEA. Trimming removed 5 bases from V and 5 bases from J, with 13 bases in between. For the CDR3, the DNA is TGCAGCGTTCACTCAGGGGACGATCAGCCCCAGCATTTT. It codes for CSVHSGDDQPQHF.

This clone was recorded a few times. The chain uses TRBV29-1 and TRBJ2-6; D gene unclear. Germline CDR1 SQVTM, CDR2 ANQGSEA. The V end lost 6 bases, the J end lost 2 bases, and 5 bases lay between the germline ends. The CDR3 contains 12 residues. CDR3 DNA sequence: TGCAGCGTCTATACTGGGGCCAACGTCCTGACTTTC. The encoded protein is CSVYTGANVLTF.

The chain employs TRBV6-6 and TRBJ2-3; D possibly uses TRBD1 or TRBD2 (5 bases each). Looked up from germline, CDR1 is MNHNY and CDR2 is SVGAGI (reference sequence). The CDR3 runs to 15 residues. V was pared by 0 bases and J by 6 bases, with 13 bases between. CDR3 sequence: CASSYSGAPQDTQYF. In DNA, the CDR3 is TGTGCCAGCAGTTACTCCGGGGCCCCACAGGATACGCAGTATTTT.

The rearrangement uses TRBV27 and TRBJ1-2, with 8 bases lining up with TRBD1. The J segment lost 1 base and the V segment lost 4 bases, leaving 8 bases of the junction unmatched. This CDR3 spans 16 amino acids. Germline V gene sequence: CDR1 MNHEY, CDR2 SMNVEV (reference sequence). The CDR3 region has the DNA TGTGCCAGCAGTTCCCATAGGGACAGGTTTAACTATGGCTACACCTTC. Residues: CASSSHRDRFNYGYTF.

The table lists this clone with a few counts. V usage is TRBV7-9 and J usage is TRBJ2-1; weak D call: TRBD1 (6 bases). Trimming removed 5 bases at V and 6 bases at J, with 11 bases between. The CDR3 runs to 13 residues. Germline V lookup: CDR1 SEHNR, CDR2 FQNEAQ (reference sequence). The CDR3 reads CASSPGQSNEQFF. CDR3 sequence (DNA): TGTGCCAGCAGCCCAGGACAGAGCAATGAGCAGTTCTTC.

The CDR3 loop reads CASSVEGQGPNEQFF. The CDR3 DNA sequence: TGTGCCAGCAGCGTAGAGGGACAGGGACCGAATGAGCAGTTCTTC. The J gene is TRBJ2-1, the V gene TRBV9, with 9 bases fitting TRBD1. Looked up from germline, CDR1 is SGDLS and CDR2 is YYNGEE. V gave up 0 bases and J gave up 7 bases; unmatched junction bases: 5. The CDR3 runs to 15 residues.

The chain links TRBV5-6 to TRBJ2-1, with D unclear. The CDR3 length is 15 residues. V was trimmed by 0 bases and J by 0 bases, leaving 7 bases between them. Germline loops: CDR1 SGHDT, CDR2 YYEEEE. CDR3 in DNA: TGTGCCAGCAGCTTGGCCGGAACCTCCTACAATGAGCAGTTCTTC. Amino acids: CASSLAGTSYNEQFF.

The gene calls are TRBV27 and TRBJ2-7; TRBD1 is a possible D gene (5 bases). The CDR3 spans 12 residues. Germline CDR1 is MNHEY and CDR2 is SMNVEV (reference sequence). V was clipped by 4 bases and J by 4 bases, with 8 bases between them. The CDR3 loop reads CASSSKGYEQYF. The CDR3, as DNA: TGTGCCAGCAGTTCCAAGGGGTACGAGCAGTACTTC.

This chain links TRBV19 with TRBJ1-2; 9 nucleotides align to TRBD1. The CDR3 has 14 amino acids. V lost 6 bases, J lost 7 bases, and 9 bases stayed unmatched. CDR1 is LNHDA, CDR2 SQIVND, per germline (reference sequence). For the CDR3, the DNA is TGTGCCAGTAGCCGGGAACAGGGGGCGCGTGGCTACACCTTC. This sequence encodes CASSREQGARGYTF. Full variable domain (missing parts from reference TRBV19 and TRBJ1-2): DGGITQSPKYLFRKEGQNVTLSCEQNLNHDAMYWYRQDPGQGLRLIYYSQIVNDFQKGDIAEGYSVSREKKESFPLTVTSAQKNPTAFYLCASSREQGARGYTFGSGTRLTVV.

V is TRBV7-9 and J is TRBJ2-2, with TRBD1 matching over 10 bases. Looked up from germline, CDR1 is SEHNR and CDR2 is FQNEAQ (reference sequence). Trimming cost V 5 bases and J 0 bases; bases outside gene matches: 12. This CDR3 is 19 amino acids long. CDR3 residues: CASSARDRGSPANTGELFF. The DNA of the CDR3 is TGTGCCAGCAGCGCCCGGGACAGGGGTAGCCCCGCGAACACCGGGGAGCTGTTTTTT.

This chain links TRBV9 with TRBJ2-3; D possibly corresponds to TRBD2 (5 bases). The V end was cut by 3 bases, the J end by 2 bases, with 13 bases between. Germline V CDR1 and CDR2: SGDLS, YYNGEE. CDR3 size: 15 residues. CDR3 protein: CASSDGPGNTDTQYF. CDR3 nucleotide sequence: TGTGCCAGCAGCGATGGGCCGGGGAACACAGATACGCAGTATTTT.

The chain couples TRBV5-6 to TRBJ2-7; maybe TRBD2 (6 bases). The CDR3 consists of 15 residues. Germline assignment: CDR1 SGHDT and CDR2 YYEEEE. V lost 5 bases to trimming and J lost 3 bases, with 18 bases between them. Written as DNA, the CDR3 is TGTGCCAGCAGTGAGGTTGGAGGGGAACACTACGAGCAGTACTTC. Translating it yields CASSEVGGEHYEQYF.

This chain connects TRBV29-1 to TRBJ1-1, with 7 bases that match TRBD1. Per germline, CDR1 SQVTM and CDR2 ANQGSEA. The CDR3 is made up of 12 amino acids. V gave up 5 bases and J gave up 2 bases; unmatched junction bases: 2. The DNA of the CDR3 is TGCAGCGTTCGACAGGGTAACACTGAAGCTTTCTTT. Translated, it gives CSVRQGNTEAFF.

The CDR3 sequence: CASSLRGNTEAFF. The CDR3 region has the DNA TGTGCCAGCAGCCTTAGGGGTAACACTGAAGCTTTCTTT. The V call is TRBV7-3, the J call TRBJ1-1, with D possibly being TRBD1 (5 bases). The CDR3 extends over 13 amino acids. Germline V gene lookup returns CDR1 SGHTA and CDR2 FQGTGA. V was clipped by 5 bases and J by 2 bases, with 9 bases between them.

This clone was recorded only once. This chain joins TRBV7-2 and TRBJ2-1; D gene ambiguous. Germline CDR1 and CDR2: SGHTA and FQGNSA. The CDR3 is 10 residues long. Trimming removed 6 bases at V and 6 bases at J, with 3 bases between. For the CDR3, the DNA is TGTGCCAGCAGTTCCAATGAGCAGTTCTTC. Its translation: CASSSNEQFF. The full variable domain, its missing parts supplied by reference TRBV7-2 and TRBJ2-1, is GAGVSQSPSNKVTEKGKDVELRCDPISGHTALYWYRQSLGQGLEFLIYFQGNSAPDKSGLPSDRFSAERTGGSVSTLTIQRTQQEDSAVYLCASSSNEQFFGPGTRLTVL.

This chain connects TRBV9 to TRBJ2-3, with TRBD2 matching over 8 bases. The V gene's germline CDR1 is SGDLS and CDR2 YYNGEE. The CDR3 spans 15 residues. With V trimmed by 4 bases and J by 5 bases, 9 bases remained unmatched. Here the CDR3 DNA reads TGTGCCAGCAGCCCGACGGTAGCGGGGAAAGATACGCAGTATTTT. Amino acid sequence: CASSPTVAGKDTQYF.

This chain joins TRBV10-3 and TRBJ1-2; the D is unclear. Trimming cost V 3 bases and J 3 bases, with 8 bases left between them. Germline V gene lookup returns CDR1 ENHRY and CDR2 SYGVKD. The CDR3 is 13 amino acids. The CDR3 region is CAISEPGDYGYTF. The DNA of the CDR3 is TGTGCCATCAGTGAACCGGGAGACTATGGCTACACCTTC.